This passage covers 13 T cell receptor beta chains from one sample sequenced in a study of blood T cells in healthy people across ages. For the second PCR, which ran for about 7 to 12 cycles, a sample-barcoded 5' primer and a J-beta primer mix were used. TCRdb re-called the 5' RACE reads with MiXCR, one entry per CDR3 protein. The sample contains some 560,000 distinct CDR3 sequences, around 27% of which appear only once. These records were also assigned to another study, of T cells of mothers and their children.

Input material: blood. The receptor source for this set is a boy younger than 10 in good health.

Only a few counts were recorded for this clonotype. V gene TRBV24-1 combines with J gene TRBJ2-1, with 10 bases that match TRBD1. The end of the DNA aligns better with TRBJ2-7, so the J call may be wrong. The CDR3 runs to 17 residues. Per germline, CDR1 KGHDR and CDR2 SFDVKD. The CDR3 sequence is CATSDLQLRDRGYEQYF. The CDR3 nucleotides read TGTGCCACCAGTGATTTGCAATTGAGGGACAGGGGCTACGAGCAGTACTTC.

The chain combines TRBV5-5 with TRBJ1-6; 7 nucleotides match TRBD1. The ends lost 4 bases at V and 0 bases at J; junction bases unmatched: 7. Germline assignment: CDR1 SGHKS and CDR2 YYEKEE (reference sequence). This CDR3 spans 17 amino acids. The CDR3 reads CASSATGQISYNSPLHF. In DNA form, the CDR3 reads TGTGCCAGCAGCGCTACGGGACAGATCTCCTATAATTCACCCCTCCACTTT.

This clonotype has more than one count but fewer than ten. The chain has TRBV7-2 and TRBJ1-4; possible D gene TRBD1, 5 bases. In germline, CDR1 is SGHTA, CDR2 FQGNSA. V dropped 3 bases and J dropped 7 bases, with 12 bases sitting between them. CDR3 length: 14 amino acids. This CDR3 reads CASSFDRRSEKLFF. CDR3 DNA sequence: TGTGCCAGCAGCTTTGACAGACGTAGTGAAAAACTGTTTTTT.

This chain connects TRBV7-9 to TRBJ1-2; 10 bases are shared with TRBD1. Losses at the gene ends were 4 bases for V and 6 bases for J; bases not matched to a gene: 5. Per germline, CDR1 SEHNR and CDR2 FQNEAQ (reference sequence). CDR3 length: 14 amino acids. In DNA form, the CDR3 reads TGTGCCAGCAGCTCCCGGGACAGGGGCGATGGCTACACCTTC. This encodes CASSSRDRGDGYTF.

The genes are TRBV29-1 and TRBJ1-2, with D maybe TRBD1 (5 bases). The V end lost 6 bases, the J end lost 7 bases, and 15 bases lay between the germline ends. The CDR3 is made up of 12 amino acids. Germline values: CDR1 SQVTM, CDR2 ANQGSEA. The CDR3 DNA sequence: TGCAGCGTACTCGCGGGGGAGAGTGGCTACACCTTC. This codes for CSVLAGESGYTF.

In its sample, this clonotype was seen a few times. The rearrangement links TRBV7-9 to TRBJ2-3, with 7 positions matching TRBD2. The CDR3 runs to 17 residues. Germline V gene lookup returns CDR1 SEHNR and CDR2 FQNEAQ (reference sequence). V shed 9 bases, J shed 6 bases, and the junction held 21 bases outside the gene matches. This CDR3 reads CASVGTSVKFRWDTQYF. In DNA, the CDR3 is TGTGCCAGTGTCGGTACTAGCGTAAAATTCAGGTGGGATACGCAGTATTTT. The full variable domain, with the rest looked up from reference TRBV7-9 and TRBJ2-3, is DTGVSQNPRHKITKRGQNVTFRCDPISEHNRLYWYRQTLGQGPEFLTYFQNEAQLEKSRLLSDRFSAERPKGSFSTLEIQRTEQGDSAMYLCASVGTSVKFRWDTQYFGPGTRLTVL.

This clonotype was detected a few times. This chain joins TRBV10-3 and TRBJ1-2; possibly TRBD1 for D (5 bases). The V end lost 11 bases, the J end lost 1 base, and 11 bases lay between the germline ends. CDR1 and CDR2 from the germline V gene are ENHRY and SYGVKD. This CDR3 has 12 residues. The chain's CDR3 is CASMGDNYGYTF. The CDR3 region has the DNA TGTGCCTCCATGGGGGATAACTATGGCTACACCTTC.

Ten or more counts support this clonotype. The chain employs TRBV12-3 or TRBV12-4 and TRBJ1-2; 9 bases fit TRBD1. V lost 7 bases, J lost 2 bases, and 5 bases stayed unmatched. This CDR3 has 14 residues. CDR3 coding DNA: TGTGCCAGCACCCGGACAGGGGCCAACTATGGCTACACCTTC. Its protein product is CASTRTGANYGYTF.

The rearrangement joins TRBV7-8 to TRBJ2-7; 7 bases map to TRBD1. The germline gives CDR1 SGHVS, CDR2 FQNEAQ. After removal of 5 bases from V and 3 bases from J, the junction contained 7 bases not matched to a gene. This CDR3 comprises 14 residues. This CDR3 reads CASSPDRVGYEQYF. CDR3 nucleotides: TGTGCCAGCAGCCCCGACAGGGTCGGCTACGAGCAGTACTTC.

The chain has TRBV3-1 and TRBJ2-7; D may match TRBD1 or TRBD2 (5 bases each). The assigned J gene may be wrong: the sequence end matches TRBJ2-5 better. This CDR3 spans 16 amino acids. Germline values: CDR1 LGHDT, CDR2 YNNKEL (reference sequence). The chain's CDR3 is CASSQEMGRTQETQYF. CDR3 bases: TGTGCCAGCAGCCAAGAAATGGGACGTACCCAAGAGACCCAGTACTTC.

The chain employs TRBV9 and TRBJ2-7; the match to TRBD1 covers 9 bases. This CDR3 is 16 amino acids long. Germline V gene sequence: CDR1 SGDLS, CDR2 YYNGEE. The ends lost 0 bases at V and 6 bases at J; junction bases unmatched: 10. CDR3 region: CASSVGAGTGPREQYF. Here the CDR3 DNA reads TGTGCCAGCAGCGTAGGTGCCGGGACAGGGCCACGCGAGCAGTACTTC.

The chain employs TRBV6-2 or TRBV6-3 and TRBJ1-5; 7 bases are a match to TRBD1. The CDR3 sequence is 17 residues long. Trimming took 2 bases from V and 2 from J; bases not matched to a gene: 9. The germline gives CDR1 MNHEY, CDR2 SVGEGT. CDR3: CASSYGTDMKGNQPQHF. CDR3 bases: TGTGCCAGCAGTTACGGGACAGACATGAAGGGCAATCAGCCCCAGCATTTT.

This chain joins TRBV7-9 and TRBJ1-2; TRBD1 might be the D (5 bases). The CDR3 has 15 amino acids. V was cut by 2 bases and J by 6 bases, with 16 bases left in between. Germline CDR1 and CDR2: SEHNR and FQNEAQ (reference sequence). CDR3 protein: CASSLLRGGEDGYTF. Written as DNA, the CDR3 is TGTGCCAGCAGCTTACTGCGTGGGGGTGAGGATGGCTACACCTTC.